This T cell receptor (beta chain) was sequenced during a study of shared clonotypes between healthy human individuals (dated by TCRdb to 2020 to 2021). For the study in its entirety: A few men and two women, aged 18 to 49 years, made up the cohort. For each donor, three plates each were used for CD4 naive and CD4 memory, two plates were used for CD8 naive, and one plate was used for CD8 memory. To estimate repertoire size and how much clonotypes are shared between individuals, the study performed deep sequencing of blood TCR repertoires from about five healthy adults. Libraries were prepared and TCR repertoires were sequenced by different laboratories using diverse techniques, in order to increase sequencing depth and limit assay-specific biases. Leukapheresis yielded between about 0.8 and 9.5 billion PBMCs per donor. General findings and caveats noted by the study authors: Pairwise subsampling led to the expectation that sequencing depth would affect the degree of clonotype sharing among donors. Incomplete sequencing was indicated by rarefaction of sorted-subset datasets, despite the large sequencing depth. When several donors were compared, the shared fraction of clonotypes was around 4.6% for naive CD4, around 3.6% for naive CD8, roughly 2.5% for memory CD4, and 0.35% to 0.4% for memory CD8. Naive subsets generally had larger estimated clonotype richness than memory subsets did. Sampling was restricted to blood, and TCR repertoires in tissues likely differ from the TCR repertoires found in blood. Compared with non-shared clonotypes, the clonotypes found in all four sorted-subset donors had higher generation probabilities. The small number of donors limited the genetic and exposure-history diversity represented.

The donors were healthy, HIV-negative adults who had no recently reported acute infections or vaccinations. Every donor was a Caucasian adult residing in Nashville, Tennessee, USA. CD8 memory samples consisted of magnetically selected CD45RO+ cells combined with CCR7-negative CD45RA+ effector memory (TemRA) cells. After blood collection by leukapheresis, PBMCs were isolated using Ficoll-Histopaque density gradient centrifugation and then cryopreserved in the vapor phase of liquid nitrogen. Analytical flow cytometry was used to check the purity and quantity of each magnetically sorted T cell population. Each sorted fraction had its genomic DNA isolated and then quantified by UV absorbance on a Nanodrop 2000c. As for this clone: What this receptor recognizes is not known. The input lacks base qualities; no much larger clone sits a single base away.

Using the deep immunoSEQ assay, TCR CDR3 regions were amplified from genomic DNA by multiplex PCR. For each cell subset, the extracted genomic DNA was distributed evenly across all wells of several immunoSEQ 96-well plates, and each plate served as one replicate. For sorted subsets, each replicate PCR was loaded with roughly 200 ng genomic DNA, equivalent to approximately 33,000 T cell genomes. Purified libraries were measured with a Qubit 3.0 fluorometer, size-checked on a Bioanalyzer 2100, and measured again with the KAPA Library Quantification kit. Each immunoSEQ 96-well plate was sequenced on its own single-read 150-cycle Illumina NextSeq 550 flow cell. As for the original processing: Because the immunoSEQ output included only junctional sequences and no quality scores, the filtering could not be the same as the filtering used for full-length reads. Sequences were annotated with PyIR, a Python wrapper for IgBLAST v1.9, and V/J genes and CDR3 were assigned using IMGT germline references. Any read was removed if the V/J assignment was weak (E-value above 1e-6), the CDR3 was missing, or the read contained stop codons, out-of-frame junctions, or ambiguous translated residues. V3J clonotypes were defined as sequences sharing an identical inferred V gene, J gene, and CDR3 amino acid sequence. The percentage overlap between two repertoires was calculated by dividing the number of shared unique clonotypes by the size of the smaller repertoire. Three approaches were used to assess repertoire richness: RTK rarefaction, the Chao1 estimator, and Recon v2.1 estimates of unobserved clonotypes. Generation probabilities for all TCRbeta clonotypes obtained by the gDNA method from a handful of donors were computed using OLGA. TCRdb retrieved this table from immuneACCESS and kept in-frame rearrangements only. Not all clones are present; in checked studies, unresolved V genes account for under half, and no reason is known for the remainder. Clonal size and the V and J genes are those of that table, whereas D and trimming came from the DNA. This sample comprises 650,000 to 700,000 clones, around 91% of them detected only once. The top ten clonotypes cover 34% of the sample.

The sample taken for sequencing was memory CD8+ T cells from PBMCs. What this sample's cell subset or site label stands for: CD45RO+ cells pooled with CCR7-negative TemRA cells. The sequence was collected from a man aged 18 to 29 in good health. Some clones in this sample may be carry-over from other donors' samples.

CDR3 loop: CASSKTSGPYNEQFF. The nucleotide sequence reads as follows: TGCGCCAGCAGCAAGACTAGCGGGCCCTACAATGAGCAGTTCTTC. The rearranged chain carries TRBV10-1 and TRBJ2-1, with 10 junctional bases fitting TRBD2. CDR1 and CDR2, per the germline V gene (reference sequence), are WNHNN and SYGVQD. For this chain, trimming is 6 bases at the V end and 2 bases at the J end, and the number of junction bases without a gene match is 4. The CDR3 sequence holds 15 residues, the cysteine and phenylalanine included. Kept here is only the CDR3 DNA, which spans 45 bases and is read in frame from base 1.